The clone carrying this T cell receptor (beta chain) occurred a few times. Its antigen is unidentified. CDR3 size: 16 residues. The V segment lost 2 bases and the J segment 5 bases; nucleotides outside the gene matches: 9. CDR1 LGHDT and CDR2 YNNKEL come from the germline V gene (reference sequence). The record originates from a study of blood T cells in healthy people across ages. Broader study findings: Investigators treated diversity estimates from one million T cells as underestimates.

Sample-barcoded 5' priming and a J-beta primer mix drove a second PCR of 7 to 11 cycles. Every cDNA molecule carried a tag from a template-switch adaptor bearing 12 random nucleotides. Via MiXCR, TCRdb re-called the 5' RACE reads, giving one row per CDR3 protein. The table has hundreds of thousands of distinct CDR3 sequences, under 25% seen once. This rearrangement joins TRBV3-1 to TRBJ1-1; 9 nucleotides line up with TRBD1. The clonotype originates from a man aged 70-80 years in good health. The material sequenced was blood. The CDR3 DNA follows: TGTGCCAGCAGCCAAAGGGCGGACAGGGGAAGAACTGAAGCTTTCTTT. Its translation is CASSQRADRGRTEAFF.